The 26 T cell receptor beta chains listed next were all sequenced from one sample in a study of OX40 agonist ivuxolimab in advanced cancers. Library generation was performed with the immunoSEQ multiplex PCR assay. TCRdb limited this immuneACCESS table to in-frame rearrangements with V and J called. A share of clones is missing; checked studies link under half to unresolved V genes, and the rest is unexplained. Here the sample has approximately 35,000 clones; less than 80% occur a single time. The top ten clones comprise over 9.5% of the sample. The sample consisted of CD4+ or CD8+ T cells sorted from blood, taken in a trial of the OX40 agonist ivuxolimab. These TCRs come from an adult with an advanced solid tumor such as melanoma, head and neck, liver or kidney cancer.

The chain links TRBV11-2 to TRBJ1-1, with D possibly TRBD1 on 6 matching bases. Trimming removed 7 bases from V and 6 bases from J, with 18 bases in between. The germline CDR1 and CDR2 sequences are SGHAT and FQNNGV. This CDR3 has 14 residues. CDR3 bases: TGTGCCAGCACCCAGAGCGGGGGGCGAGCTGAAGCTTTCTTT. It codes for CASTQSGGRAEAFF. Supplemented by reference TRBV11-2 and TRBJ1-1, the full variable domain reads EAGVAQSPRYKIIEKRQSVAFWCNPISGHATLYWYQQILGQGPKLLIQFQNNGVVDDSQLPKDRFSAERLKGVDSTLKIQPAKLEDSAVYLCASTQSGGRAEAFFGQGTRLTVV.

The chain has TRBV9 and TRBJ1-1; perhaps TRBD1 as D (5 bases). Trimming stripped 0 bases from V and 4 bases from J, with 13 bases between. The germline V gene encodes CDR1 SGDLS and CDR2 YYNGEE. The CDR3 extends over 15 amino acids. The CDR3 DNA is TGTGCCAGCAGCGTAGTATGGGGCGCGGGCACTGAAGCTTTCTTT. Translated, it gives CASSVVWGAGTEAFF.

The chain employs TRBV18 and TRBJ1-2; unclear D gene. Germline V CDR1 and CDR2: KGHSH, LQKENI. The CDR3 contains 14 residues. Trimming took off 3 bases at V and 5 bases at J, with 13 bases between the two ends. CDR3 in DNA: TGTGCCAGCTCACCTACGAAGGAACGGTATGGCTACACCTTC. Amino acids: CASSPTKERYGYTF. The full variable domain, completed using reference TRBV18 and TRBJ1-2, is NAGVMQNPRHLVRRRGQEARLRCSPMKGHSHVYWYRQLPEEGLKFMVYLQKENIIDESGMPKERFSAEFPKEGPSILRIQQVVRGDSAAYFCASSPTKERYGYTFGSGTRLTVV.

This chain joins TRBV27 and TRBJ1-5; tentative D call: TRBD1 (6 bases). Trimming cost V 3 bases and J 7 bases, with 13 bases left between them. CDR3 length: 14 residues. CDR1 MNHEY and CDR2 SMNVEV come from the germline V gene (reference sequence). The CDR3 nucleotides read TGTGCCAGCAGTTTGTTCAGGGGAGCCCAGCCCCAGCATTTT. Protein: CASSLFRGAQPQHF.

The chain uses TRBV2 and TRBJ1-5; 7 bases are shared with TRBD1. This CDR3 region has 16 residues. The V gene end was trimmed by 6 bases and the J gene end by 1 base; junction bases not matched to a gene: 9. Germline V lookup: CDR1 SNHLY, CDR2 FYNNEI. CDR3 sequence: CASRNRGGQSNQPQHF. CDR3 DNA: TGTGCCAGCAGGAACAGGGGCGGGCAGAGCAATCAGCCCCAGCATTTT. The whole variable domain, filled in from reference TRBV2 and TRBJ1-5, reads EPEVTQTPSHQVTQMGQEVILRCVPISNHLYFYWYRQILGQKVEFLVSFYNNEISEKSEIFDDQFSVERPDGSNFTLKIRSTKLEDSAMYFCASRNRGGQSNQPQHFGDGTRLSIL.

This clone has a handful of counts. This sequence joins TRBV19 and TRBJ2-1; D unresolved. V was shortened by 1 base and J by 7 bases, with 8 bases between the two germline ends. CDR3 length: 13 residues. Germline loops: CDR1 LNHDA, CDR2 SQIVND (reference sequence). In nucleotides, the CDR3 is TGTGCCAGTAGTATAGTACAATATAATGAGCAGTTCTTC. Translating gives CASSIVQYNEQFF.

This sequence joins TRBV10-3 and TRBJ2-7; 9 bases are a match to TRBD1. CDR3 size: 13 residues. In germline, CDR1 is ENHRY, CDR2 SYGVKD. V gave up 6 bases and J gave up 4 bases; unmatched junction bases: 4. The CDR3 loop is CAISRTGDYEQYF. For the CDR3, the DNA is TGTGCCATCAGCCGGACAGGGGATTACGAGCAGTACTTC.

This clone was recorded a few times. This chain joins TRBV6-5 and TRBJ2-7; tentatively, D is TRBD1 or TRBD2 (6 bases each). Trimming removed 11 bases from V and 5 bases from J, with 16 bases in between. The CDR3 runs to 12 residues. Germline V lookup: CDR1 MNHEY, CDR2 SVGAGI. As DNA, the CDR3 is TGTGCCGCGGGGCCAGGGGAGGACGAGCAGTACTTC. Translated, it gives CAAGPGEDEQYF.

This clone has a handful of counts. V gene TRBV11-3 combines with J gene TRBJ2-1, with D possibly matching TRBD1 (5 bases). CDR1 and CDR2 from the germline V gene are SGHNT and YENEEA. The CDR3 runs to 16 residues. The V gene lost 0 bases and the J gene lost 3 bases, with 12 bases spanning the gap. In DNA, the CDR3 is TGTGCCAGCAGCTTAGATGGCCAGGGCATCTACAATGAGCAGTTCTTC. It is translated as CASSLDGQGIYNEQFF.

On this clone: The sample holds other DNA sequences that translate to the same CDR3. As DNA, the CDR3 is TGTGCCAGCAGCGTAGCGGAAGGGGGCTACACCTTC. This sequence encodes CASSVAEGGYTF. The chain uses TRBV9 and TRBJ1-2; no firm D call. In germline, CDR1 is SGDLS, CDR2 YYNGEE. Trimming removed 0 bases from V and 8 bases from J, with 8 bases in between. This CDR3 comprises 12 residues.

V and J are TRBV7-9 and TRBJ1-2, with D perhaps matching TRBD1 (6 bases). Germline V gene data show CDR1 as SEHNR and CDR2 as FQNEAQ (reference sequence). V lost 5 bases and J lost 8, with 33 bases in between. This CDR3 has 19 residues. This chain's CDR3 is CASSKPGGGSRIVEIGYTF. The CDR3 DNA reads TGTGCCAGCAGCAAACCTGGGGGGGGCTCTCGCATTGTGGAAATAGGCTACACCTTC.

The table lists this clone with a count of one. This chain joins TRBV5-6 and TRBJ2-5; TRBD2 matches at 14 bases. The CDR3 has 14 amino acids. Germline V CDR1 and CDR2: SGHDT, YYEEEE. V dropped 0 bases and J dropped 9; count of bases not matched to a gene: 1. CDR3 sequence reads: CASSLGLAGGPQYF. CDR3 coding DNA: TGTGCCAGCAGCTTGGGACTAGCGGGGGGGCCCCAGTACTTC.

The chain couples TRBV2 to TRBJ1-1, with D uncertain. Germline-derived CDR1 and CDR2 are SNHLY and FYNNEI. V gave up 6 bases and J gave up 2 bases, with 19 bases separating them. This CDR3 is built from 16 residues. CDR3 sequence: CASSQTVDFTNTEAFF. Written as DNA, the CDR3 is TGTGCCAGCAGCCAAACGGTAGACTTTACTAACACTGAAGCTTTCTTT.

This chain joins TRBV6-9 and TRBJ1-1, with TRBD1 as a possible D gene (6 bases). The CDR3 loop spans 15 amino acids. Trimming took 3 bases from V and 0 from J, leaving 11 bases between them. CDR1 and CDR2 (germline): MNHGY, SVAAGI. DNA for the CDR3: TGTGCCAGCAGTTACGGGGGGGCACTGAACACTGAAGCTTTCTTT. Protein product: CASSYGGALNTEAFF.

The chain couples TRBV11-2 to TRBJ2-1; D not certain. The germline CDR1 and CDR2 sequences are SGHAT and FQNNGV. Trimming took 5 bases from V and 5 from J, leaving 13 bases between them. CDR3 length equals 14 residues. The CDR3 sequence is CASSQLTGHNEQFF. CDR3 sequence (DNA): TGTGCCAGCAGCCAATTAACCGGTCACAATGAGCAGTTCTTC. The complete variable domain, with remaining parts taken from reference TRBV11-2 and TRBJ2-1, reads EAGVAQSPRYKIIEKRQSVAFWCNPISGHATLYWYQQILGQGPKLLIQFQNNGVVDDSQLPKDRFSAERLKGVDSTLKIQPAKLEDSAVYLCASSQLTGHNEQFFGPGTRLTVL.

A few counts support this clone. This chain joins TRBV7-9 and TRBJ2-7; the match to TRBD1 covers 10 bases. V trimming: 5 bases; J trimming: 3 bases; junction bases outside the gene matches: 10. The CDR3 loop spans 16 amino acids. Germline V gene sequence: CDR1 SEHNR, CDR2 FQNEAQ (reference sequence). For the CDR3, the DNA is TGTGCCAGCAGCGAATACGCCGGGACAGGGGACTACGAGCAGTACTTC. It is translated as CASSEYAGTGDYEQYF.

This rearrangement joins TRBV15 to TRBJ1-2; D might be TRBD1 (6 bases). The CDR3 covers 13 residues. The germline V gene has CDR1 LNHNV and CDR2 YYDKDF (reference sequence). The V gene lost 4 bases and the J gene lost 5 bases, with 11 bases spanning the gap. The chain's CDR3 is CATSTMTGYGYTF. The CDR3 DNA follows: TGTGCCACCAGCACAATGACAGGATATGGCTACACCTTC.

The chain has TRBV9 and TRBJ2-5, with D possibly matching TRBD1 (6 bases). CDR3 length: 15 residues. CDR1 and CDR2 (germline): SGDLS, YYNGEE. V was pared by 3 bases and J by 2 bases, with 14 bases between. CDR3 DNA sequence: TGTGCCAGCAGCGGACTACAGGGATATCAAGAGACCCAGTACTTC. It yields the protein CASSGLQGYQETQYF.

The chain joins TRBV6-5 to TRBJ1-1; D is unresolved. CDR1 and CDR2 (germline): MNHEY, SVGAGI. V was shortened by 6 bases and J by 6 bases, with 14 bases between the two germline ends. This CDR3 has 13 amino acids. Here the CDR3 DNA reads TGTGCCAGCAGCTACCTGAATGGTCCTGAAGCTTTCTTT. Translated: CASSYLNGPEAFF.

The gene calls are TRBV30 and TRBJ2-7; 7 nucleotides match TRBD2. The CDR3 is 20 amino acids. CDR1 GTSNPN and CDR2 SVGIG come from the germline V gene (reference sequence). The V gene end was trimmed by 2 bases and the J gene end by 4 bases; junction bases not matched to a gene: 26. CDR3: CAWSSAILGLSVLQTYEQYF. For the CDR3, the DNA is TGTGCCTGGAGTTCCGCCATACTGGGACTAAGCGTCTTACAAACTTACGAGCAGTACTTC.

V usage is TRBV5-1 and J usage is TRBJ1-1; 7 nucleotides line up with TRBD1. The trim removed 4 bases at V and 3 bases at J, leaving 24 bases unmatched. The CDR3 loop spans 20 amino acids. The germline V gene encodes CDR1 SGHRS and CDR2 YFSETQ. CDR3 sequence: CASSNLGLDRLLTGYTEAFF. DNA of the CDR3: TGCGCCAGCAGCAACCTTGGTTTGGACAGGTTACTGACGGGGTACACTGAAGCTTTCTTT.

This clone is medium-sized. The V and J genes are TRBV6-1 and TRBJ1-3; no clear D. From germline, CDR1 is MNHNS and CDR2 SASEGT. This CDR3 has 16 residues. Deletions cut 1 base from V and 0 bases from J, with 10 bases between. The CDR3 protein is CASSEVASGSGNTIYF. The CDR3 DNA sequence: TGTGCCAGCAGTGAAGTTGCCTCCGGCTCTGGAAACACCATATATTTT.

The genes are TRBV5-1 and TRBJ2-3; D is undetermined. Trimming removed 0 bases at V and 1 base at J, with 3 bases between. CDR3 length equals 13 residues. Per germline, CDR1 SGHRS and CDR2 YFSETQ. CDR3 DNA: TGCGCCAGCAGCTTGGAAGGCACAGATACGCAGTATTTT. Translation gives CASSLEGTDTQYF. Variable domain in full (rest from reference TRBV5-1 and TRBJ2-3): KAGVTQTPRYLIKTRGQQVTLSCSPISGHRSVSWYQQTPGQGLQFLFEYFSETQRNKGNFPGRFSGRQFSNSRSEMNVSTLELGDSALYLCASSLEGTDTQYFGPGTRLTVL.

This chain connects TRBV19 to TRBJ2-7, with 14 bases aligning to TRBD2. The CDR3 loop spans 15 amino acids. Per the germline V gene, CDR1 is LNHDA and CDR2 is SQIVND (reference sequence). The junction had 2 bases not matched to a gene; V was cut back by 1 base and J by 6 bases. The CDR3 region has the DNA TGTGCCAGTAGTATAGGGACTAGCGGGGGGATCGAGCAGTACTTC. Its protein is CASSIGTSGGIEQYF.

This clone showed up just once. The CDR3 nucleotides are TGTGCCAGCTTGTGGCAGGGGTCACCTGAAGCTTTCTTT. Its protein product is CASLWQGSPEAFF. The chain links TRBV28 to TRBJ1-1; tentative D call: TRBD1 (6 bases). Trimming stripped 8 bases from V and 6 bases from J, with 16 bases between. Germline V CDR1 and CDR2: MDHEN, SYDVKM. The CDR3 contains 13 residues.

The chain is built from TRBV6-6 and TRBJ2-3, with D uncertain. In germline, CDR1 is MNHNY, CDR2 SVGAGI (reference sequence). This CDR3 has 15 amino acids. V shed 4 bases and J shed 6 bases, with 17 bases lying between them. CDR3 bases: TGTGCCAGCAGTTCCCCGCGGCAACCTCCGGATACGCAGTATTTT. It yields the protein CASSSPRQPPDTQYF.